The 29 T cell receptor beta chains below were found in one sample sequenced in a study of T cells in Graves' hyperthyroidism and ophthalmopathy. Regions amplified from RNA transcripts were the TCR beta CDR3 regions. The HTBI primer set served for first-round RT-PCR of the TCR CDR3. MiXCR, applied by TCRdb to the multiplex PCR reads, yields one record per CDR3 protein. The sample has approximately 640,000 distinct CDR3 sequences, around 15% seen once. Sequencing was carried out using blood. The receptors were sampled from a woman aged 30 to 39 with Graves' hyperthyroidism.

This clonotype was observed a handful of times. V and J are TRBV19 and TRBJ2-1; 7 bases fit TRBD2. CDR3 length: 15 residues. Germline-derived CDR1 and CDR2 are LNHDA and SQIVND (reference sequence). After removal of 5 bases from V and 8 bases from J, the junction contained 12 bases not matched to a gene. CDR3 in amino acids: CASSVRPTSVDEQFF. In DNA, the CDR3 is TGTGCCAGTAGTGTCCGCCCCACTAGCGTCGATGAGCAGTTCTTC.

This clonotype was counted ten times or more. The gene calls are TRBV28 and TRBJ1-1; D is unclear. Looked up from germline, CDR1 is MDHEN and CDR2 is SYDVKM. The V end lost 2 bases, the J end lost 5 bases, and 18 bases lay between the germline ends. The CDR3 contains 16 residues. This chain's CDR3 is CASSLSPSRIYTEAFF. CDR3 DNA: TGTGCCAGCAGTTTAAGCCCGTCGCGGATCTATACTGAAGCTTTCTTT. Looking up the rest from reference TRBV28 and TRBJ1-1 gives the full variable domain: DVKVTQSSRYLVKRTGEKVFLECVQDMDHENMFWYRQDPGLGLRLIYFSYDVKMKEKGDIPEGYSVSREKKERFSLILESASTNQTSMYLCASSLSPSRIYTEAFFGQGTRLTVV.

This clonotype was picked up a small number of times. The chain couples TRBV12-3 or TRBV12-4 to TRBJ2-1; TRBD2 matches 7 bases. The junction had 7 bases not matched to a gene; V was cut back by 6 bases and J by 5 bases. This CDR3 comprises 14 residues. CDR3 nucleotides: TGTGCCAGCAGGGGCCTAGCGGTAAACAATGAGCAGTTCTTC. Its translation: CASRGLAVNNEQFF.

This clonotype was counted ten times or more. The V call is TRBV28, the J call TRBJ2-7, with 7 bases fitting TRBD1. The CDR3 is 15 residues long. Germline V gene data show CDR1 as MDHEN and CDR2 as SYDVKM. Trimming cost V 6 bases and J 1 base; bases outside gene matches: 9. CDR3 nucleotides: TGTGCCAGCAGGGGTCGAGGGGGCGATTCCTACGAGCAGTACTTC. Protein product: CASRGRGGDSYEQYF.

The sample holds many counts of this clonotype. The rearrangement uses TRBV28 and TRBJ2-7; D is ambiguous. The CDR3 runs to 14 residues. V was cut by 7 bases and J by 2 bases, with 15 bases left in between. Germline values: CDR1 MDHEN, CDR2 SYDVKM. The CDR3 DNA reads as TGTGCCAGCATCCCGGGCCGGAAAACCTACGAGCAGTACTTC. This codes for CASIPGRKTYEQYF.

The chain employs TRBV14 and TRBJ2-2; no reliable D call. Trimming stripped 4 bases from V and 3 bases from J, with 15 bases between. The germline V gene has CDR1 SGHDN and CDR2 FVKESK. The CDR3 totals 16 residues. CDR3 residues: CASSLDLFGYTGELFF. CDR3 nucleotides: TGTGCCAGCAGCCTAGACCTGTTCGGGTACACCGGGGAGCTGTTTTTT.

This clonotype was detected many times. The CDR3 coding sequence is TGTGCCAGCAGTGATCTCGGGACCGGGGAGCTGTTTTTT. Amino acids: CASSDLGTGELFF. The V and J genes are TRBV2 and TRBJ2-2; no definite D call. This CDR3 region has 13 residues. Trimming cost V 3 bases and J 5 bases, with 7 bases left between them. The germline CDR1 and CDR2 sequences are SNHLY and FYNNEI. Full variable domain (remainder filled in from reference TRBV2 and TRBJ2-2): EPEVTQTPSHQVTQMGQEVILRCVPISNHLYFYWYRQILGQKVEFLVSFYNNEISEKSEIFDDQFSVERPDGSNFTLKIRSTKLEDSAMYFCASSDLGTGELFFGEGSRLTVL.

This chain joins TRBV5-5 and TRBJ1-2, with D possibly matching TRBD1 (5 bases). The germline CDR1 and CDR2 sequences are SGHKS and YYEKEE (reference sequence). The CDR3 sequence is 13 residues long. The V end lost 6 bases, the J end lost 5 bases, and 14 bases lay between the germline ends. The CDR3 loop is CASKRGGEYGYTF. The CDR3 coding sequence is TGTGCCAGCAAACGAGGAGGGGAGTATGGCTACACCTTC.

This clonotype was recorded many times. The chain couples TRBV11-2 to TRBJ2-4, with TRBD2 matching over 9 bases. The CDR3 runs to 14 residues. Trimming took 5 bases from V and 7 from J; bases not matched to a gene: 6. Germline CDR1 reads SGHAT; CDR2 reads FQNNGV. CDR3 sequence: CASSRSGTSNIQYF. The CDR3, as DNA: TGTGCCAGCAGCCGGTCCGGGACTAGCAACATTCAGTACTTC.

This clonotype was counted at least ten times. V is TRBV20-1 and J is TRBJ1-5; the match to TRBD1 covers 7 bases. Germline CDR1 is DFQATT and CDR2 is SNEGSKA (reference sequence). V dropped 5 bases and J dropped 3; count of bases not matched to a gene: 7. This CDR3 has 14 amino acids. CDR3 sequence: CSAGTRGNNQPQHF. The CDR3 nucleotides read TGCAGTGCTGGAACCAGGGGGAACAATCAGCCCCAGCATTTT.

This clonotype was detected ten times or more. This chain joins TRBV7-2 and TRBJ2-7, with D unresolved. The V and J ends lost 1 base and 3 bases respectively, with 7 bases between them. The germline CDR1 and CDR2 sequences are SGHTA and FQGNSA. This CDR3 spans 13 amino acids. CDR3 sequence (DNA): TGTGCCAGCAGCTTAGTTCACTTCTACGAGCAGTACTTC. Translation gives CASSLVHFYEQYF.

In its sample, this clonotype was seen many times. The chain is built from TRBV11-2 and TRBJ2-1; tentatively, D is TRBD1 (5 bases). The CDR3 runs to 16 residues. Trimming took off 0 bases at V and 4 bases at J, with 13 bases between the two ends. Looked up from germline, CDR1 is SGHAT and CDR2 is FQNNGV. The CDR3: CASSLDGRRVYNEQFF. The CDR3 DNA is TGTGCCAGCAGCTTAGATGGACGCAGGGTTTACAATGAGCAGTTCTTC.

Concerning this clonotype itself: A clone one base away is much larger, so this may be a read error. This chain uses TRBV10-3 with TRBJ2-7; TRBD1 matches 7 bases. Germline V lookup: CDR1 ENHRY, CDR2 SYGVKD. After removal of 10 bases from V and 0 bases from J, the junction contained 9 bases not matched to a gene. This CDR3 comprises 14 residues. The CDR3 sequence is CATSLGGGSYEQYF. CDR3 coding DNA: TGTGCCACCAGCCTAGGGGGCGGCTCCTACGAGCAGTACTTC.

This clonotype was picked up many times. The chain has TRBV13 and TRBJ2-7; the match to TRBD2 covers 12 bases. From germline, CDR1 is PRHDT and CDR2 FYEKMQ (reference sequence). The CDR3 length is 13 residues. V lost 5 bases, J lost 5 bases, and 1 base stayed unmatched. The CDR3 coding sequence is TGTGCCAGCAGCCGGACTAGCGGGGACGAGCAGTACTTC. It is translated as CASSRTSGDEQYF.

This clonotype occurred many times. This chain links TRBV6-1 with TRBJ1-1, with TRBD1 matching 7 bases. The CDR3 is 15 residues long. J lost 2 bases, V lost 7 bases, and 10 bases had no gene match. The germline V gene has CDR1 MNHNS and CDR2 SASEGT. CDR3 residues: CASNRRTGGNTEAFF. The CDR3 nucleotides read TGTGCCAGCAATCGTCGGACAGGCGGTAACACTGAAGCTTTCTTT.

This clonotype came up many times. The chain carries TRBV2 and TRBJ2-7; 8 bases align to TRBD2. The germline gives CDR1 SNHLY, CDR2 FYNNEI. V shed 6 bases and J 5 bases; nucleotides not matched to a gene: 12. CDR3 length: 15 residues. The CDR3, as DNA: TGTGCCAGCAGGGGGCTAAGCGGGAGTGCGGACGAGCAGTACTTC. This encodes CASRGLSGSADEQYF.

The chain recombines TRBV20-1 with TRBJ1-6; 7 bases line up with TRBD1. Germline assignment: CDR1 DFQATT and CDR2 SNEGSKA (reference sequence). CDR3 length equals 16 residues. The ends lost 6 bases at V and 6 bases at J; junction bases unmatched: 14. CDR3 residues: CSAIRRLGQVNSPLHF. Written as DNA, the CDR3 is TGCAGTGCGATTCGCCGACTTGGACAGGTTAATTCACCCCTCCACTTT.

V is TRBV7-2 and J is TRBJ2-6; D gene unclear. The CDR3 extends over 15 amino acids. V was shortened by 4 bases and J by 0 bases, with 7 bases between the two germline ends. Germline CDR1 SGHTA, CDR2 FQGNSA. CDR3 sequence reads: CASSSRPSGANVLTF. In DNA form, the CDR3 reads TGTGCCAGCAGCTCTCGTCCCTCTGGGGCCAACGTCCTGACTTTC.

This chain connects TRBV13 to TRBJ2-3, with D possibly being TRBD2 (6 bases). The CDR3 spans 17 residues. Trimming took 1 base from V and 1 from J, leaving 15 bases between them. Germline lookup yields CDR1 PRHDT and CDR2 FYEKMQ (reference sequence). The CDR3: CASSLVEAGSRTDTQYF. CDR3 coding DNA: TGTGCCAGCAGCTTAGTTGAGGCGGGGAGTCGCACAGATACGCAGTATTTT.

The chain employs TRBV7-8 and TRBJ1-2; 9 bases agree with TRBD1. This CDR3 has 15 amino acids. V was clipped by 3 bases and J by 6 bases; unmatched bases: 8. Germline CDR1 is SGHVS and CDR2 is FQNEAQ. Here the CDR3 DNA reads TGTGCCAGCAGCTTGACCGGGACAGGGTCGGATGGCTACACCTTC. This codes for CASSLTGTGSDGYTF.

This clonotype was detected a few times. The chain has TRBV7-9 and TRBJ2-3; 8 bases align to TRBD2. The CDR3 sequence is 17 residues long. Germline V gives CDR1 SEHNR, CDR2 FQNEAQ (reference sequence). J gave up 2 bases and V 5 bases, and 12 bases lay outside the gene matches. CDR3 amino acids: CASSPKGGSGTTDTQYF. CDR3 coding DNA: TGTGCCAGCAGCCCCAAGGGGGGTAGCGGGACCACAGATACGCAGTATTTT.

The CDR3 sequence: CSARSPGALLYGYTF. The CDR3 DNA follows: TGCAGTGCTAGGTCCCCAGGAGCCCTCCTCTATGGCTACACCTTC. J is TRBJ1-2 and V is TRBV20-1; D ambiguous. Germline CDR1 and CDR2: DFQATT and SNEGSKA (reference sequence). With 3 bases removed from V and 4 bases from J, the gap between germline ends came to 18 bases. The CDR3 contains 15 residues.

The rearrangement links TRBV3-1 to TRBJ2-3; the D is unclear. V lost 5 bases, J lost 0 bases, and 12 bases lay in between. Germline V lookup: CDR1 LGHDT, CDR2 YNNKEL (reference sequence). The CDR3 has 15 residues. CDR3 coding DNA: TGTGCCAGCAGCTTAGCCACCTCCAGCACAGATACGCAGTATTTT. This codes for CASSLATSSTDTQYF.

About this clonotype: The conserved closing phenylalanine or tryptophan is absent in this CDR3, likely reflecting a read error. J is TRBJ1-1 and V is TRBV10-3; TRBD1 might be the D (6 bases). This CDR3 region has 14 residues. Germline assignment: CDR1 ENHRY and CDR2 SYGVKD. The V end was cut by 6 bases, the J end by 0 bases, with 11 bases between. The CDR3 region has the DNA TGTGCCATCAGGCAGGGGTCTCTGAACACTGAAGCTTTCTCT. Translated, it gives CAIRQGSLNTEAFS.

Written as DNA, the CDR3 is TGTGCCAGCAGTCGGACAGGGCGAGACTACACCTTC. It yields the protein CASSRTGRDYTF. The chain carries TRBV7-2 and TRBJ1-2, with 8 bases aligning to TRBD1. Germline values: CDR1 SGHTA, CDR2 FQGNSA. This CDR3 is built from 12 residues. V lost 6 bases and J lost 10; bases outside the gene matches: 7.

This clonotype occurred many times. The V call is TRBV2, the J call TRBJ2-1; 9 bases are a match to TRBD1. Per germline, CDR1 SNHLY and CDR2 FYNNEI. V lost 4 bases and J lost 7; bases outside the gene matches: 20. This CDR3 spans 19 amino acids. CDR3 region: CASSAGTGRWGGQGNEQFF. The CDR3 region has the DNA TGTGCCAGCAGTGCTGGGACAGGGCGGTGGGGCGGCCAGGGGAATGAGCAGTTCTTC.

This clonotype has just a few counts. CDR3 amino acids: CAGALTSSTDTQYF. Written as DNA, the CDR3 is TGTGCCGGGGCTCTGACAAGTAGCACAGATACGCAGTATTTT. The chain is built from TRBV2 and TRBJ2-3; a weak D match, TRBD1 (5 bases). Looked up from germline, CDR1 is SNHLY and CDR2 is FYNNEI. V was pared by 11 bases and J by 0 bases, with 15 bases between. The CDR3 contains 14 residues.

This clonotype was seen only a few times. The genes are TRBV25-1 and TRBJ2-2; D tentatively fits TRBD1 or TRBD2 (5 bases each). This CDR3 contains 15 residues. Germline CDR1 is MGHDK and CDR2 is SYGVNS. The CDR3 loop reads CASRVGESSTGELFF. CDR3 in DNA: TGTGCTTCCCGGGTGGGGGAGAGCAGCACCGGGGAGCTGTTTTTT.

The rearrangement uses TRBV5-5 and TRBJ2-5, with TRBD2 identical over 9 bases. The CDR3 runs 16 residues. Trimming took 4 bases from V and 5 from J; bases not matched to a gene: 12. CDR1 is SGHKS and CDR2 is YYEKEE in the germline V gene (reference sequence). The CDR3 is CASSPGVAGEGETQYF. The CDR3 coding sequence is TGTGCCAGCAGCCCTGGGGTAGCGGGAGAGGGGGAGACCCAGTACTTC.